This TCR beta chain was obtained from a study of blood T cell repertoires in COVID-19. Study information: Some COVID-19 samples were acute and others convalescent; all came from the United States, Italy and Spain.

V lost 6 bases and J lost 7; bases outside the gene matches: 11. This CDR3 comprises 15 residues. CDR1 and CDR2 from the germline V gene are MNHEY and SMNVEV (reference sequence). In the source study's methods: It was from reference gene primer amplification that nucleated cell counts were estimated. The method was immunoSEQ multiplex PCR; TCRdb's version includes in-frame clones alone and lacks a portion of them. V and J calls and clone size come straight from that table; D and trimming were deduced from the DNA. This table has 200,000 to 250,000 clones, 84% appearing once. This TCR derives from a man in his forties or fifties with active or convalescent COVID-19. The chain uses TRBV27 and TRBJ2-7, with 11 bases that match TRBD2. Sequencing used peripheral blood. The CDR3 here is CASSQGTSGPREQYF. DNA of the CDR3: TGTGCCAGCAGCCAAGGGACTAGCGGCCCCCGGGAGCAGTACTTC.